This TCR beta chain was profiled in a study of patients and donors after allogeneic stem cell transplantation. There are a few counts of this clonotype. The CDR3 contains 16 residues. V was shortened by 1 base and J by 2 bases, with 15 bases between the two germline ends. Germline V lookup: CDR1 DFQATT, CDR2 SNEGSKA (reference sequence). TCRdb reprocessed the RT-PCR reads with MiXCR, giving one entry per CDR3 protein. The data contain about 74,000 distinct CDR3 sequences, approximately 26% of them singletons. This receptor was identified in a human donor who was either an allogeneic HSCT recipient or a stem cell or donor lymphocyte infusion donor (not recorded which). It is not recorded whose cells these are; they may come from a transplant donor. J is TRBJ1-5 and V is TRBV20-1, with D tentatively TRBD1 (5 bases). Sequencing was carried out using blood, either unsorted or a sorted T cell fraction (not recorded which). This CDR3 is CSARARQGNGNQPQHF. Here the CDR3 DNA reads TGCAGTGCTAGAGCCCGGCAGGGAAACGGCAATCAGCCCCAGCATTTT.